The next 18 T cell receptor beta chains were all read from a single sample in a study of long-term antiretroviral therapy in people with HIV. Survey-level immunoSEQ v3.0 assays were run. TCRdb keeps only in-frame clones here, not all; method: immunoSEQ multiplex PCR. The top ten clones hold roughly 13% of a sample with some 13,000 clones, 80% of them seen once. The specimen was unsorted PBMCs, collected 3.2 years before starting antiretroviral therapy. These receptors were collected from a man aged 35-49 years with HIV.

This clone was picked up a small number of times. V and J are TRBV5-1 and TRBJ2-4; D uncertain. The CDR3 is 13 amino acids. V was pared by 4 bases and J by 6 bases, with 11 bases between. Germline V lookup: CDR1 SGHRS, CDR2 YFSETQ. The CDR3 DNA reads TGCGCCAGCAGCCCCCAACCGGGAAACATTCAGTACTTC. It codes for CASSPQPGNIQYF.

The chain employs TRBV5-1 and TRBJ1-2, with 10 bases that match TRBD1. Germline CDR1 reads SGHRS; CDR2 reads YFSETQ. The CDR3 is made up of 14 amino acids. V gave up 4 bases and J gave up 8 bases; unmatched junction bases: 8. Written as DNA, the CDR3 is TGCGCCAGCAGCGAACGGACAGGGGGAAACGGCTACACCTTC. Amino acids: CASSERTGGNGYTF. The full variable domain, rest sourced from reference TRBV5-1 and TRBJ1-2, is KAGVTQTPRYLIKTRGQQVTLSCSPISGHRSVSWYQQTPGQGLQFLFEYFSETQRNKGNFPGRFSGRQFSNSRSEMNVSTLELGDSALYLCASSERTGGNGYTFGSGTRLTVV.

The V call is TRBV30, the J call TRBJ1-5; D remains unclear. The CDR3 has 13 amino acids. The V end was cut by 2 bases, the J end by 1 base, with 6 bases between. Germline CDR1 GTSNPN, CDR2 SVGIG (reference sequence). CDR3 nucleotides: TGTGCCTGGAGTTCGGACAGCAATCAGCCCCAGCATTTT. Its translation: CAWSSDSNQPQHF.

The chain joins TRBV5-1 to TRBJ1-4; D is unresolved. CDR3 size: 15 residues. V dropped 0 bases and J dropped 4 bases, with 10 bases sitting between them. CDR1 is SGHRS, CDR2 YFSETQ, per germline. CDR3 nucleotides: TGCGCCAGCAGCTTGGAGGAACCTTTTAATGAAAAACTGTTTTTT. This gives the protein CASSLEEPFNEKLFF. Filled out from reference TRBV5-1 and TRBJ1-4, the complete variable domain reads KAGVTQTPRYLIKTRGQQVTLSCSPISGHRSVSWYQQTPGQGLQFLFEYFSETQRNKGNFPGRFSGRQFSNSRSEMNVSTLELGDSALYLCASSLEEPFNEKLFFGSGTQLSVL.

For the CDR3, the DNA is TGTGCCATCAGGGGGACAGGGGCTGGAAACACCATATATTTT. It specifies CAIRGTGAGNTIYF. This chain connects TRBV10-3 to TRBJ1-3; 10 bases line up with TRBD1. CDR1 is ENHRY, CDR2 SYGVKD, per germline. This CDR3 contains 14 residues. V lost 6 bases and J lost 2; bases outside the gene matches: 1.

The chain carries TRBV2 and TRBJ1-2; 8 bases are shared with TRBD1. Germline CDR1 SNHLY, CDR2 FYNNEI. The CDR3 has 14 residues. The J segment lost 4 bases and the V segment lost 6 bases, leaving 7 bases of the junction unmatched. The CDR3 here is CASSRGGTGYGYTF. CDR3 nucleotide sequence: TGTGCCAGCAGCCGGGGGGGGACAGGCTATGGCTACACCTTC.

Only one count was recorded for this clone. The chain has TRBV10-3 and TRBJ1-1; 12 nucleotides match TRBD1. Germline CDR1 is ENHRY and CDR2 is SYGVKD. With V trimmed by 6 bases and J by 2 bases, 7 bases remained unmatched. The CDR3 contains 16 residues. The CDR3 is CAISGTGGLTNTEAFF. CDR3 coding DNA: TGTGCCATCAGCGGGACAGGGGGCCTCACCAACACTGAAGCTTTCTTT.

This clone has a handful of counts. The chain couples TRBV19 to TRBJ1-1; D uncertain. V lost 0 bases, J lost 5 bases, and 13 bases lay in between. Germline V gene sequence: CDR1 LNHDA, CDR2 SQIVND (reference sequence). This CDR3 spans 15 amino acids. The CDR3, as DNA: TGTGCCAGTAGTATAGACCCGGGTCCAAGGACTGAAGCTTTCTTT. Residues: CASSIDPGPRTEAFF.

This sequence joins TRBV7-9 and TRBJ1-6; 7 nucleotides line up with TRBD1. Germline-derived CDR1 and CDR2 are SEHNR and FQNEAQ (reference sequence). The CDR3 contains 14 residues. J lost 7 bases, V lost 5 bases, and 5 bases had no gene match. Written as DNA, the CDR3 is TGTGCCAGCAGCCGCGGGACAGAAAATTCACCCCTCCACTTT. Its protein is CASSRGTENSPLHF.

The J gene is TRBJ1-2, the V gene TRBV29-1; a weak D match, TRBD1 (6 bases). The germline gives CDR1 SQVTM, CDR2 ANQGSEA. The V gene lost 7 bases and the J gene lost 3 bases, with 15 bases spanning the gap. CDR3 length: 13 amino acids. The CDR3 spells CSGSFRGDYGYTF. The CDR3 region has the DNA TGCAGCGGCAGTTTCAGGGGAGACTATGGCTACACCTTC.

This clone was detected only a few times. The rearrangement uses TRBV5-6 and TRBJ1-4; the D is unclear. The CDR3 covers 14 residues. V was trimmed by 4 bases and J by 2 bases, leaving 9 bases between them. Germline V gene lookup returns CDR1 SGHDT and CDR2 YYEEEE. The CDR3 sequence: CASSVRPTNEKLFF. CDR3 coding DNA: TGTGCCAGCAGCGTGAGGCCTACTAATGAAAAACTGTTTTTT.

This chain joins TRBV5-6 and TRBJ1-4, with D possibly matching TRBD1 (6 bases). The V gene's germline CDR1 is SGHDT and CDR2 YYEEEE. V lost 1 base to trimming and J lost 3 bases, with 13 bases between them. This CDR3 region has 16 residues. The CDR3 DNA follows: TGTGCCAGCAGCTTGCAGGGGAGGCAATCTAATGAAAAACTGTTTTTT. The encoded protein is CASSLQGRQSNEKLFF.

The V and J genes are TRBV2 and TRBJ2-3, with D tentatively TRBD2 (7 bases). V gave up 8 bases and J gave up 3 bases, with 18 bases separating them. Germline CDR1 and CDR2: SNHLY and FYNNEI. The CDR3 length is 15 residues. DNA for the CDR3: TGTGCCAGCGCCTTAGGGGGGGCCGGGACAGATACGCAGTATTTT. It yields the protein CASALGGAGTDTQYF.

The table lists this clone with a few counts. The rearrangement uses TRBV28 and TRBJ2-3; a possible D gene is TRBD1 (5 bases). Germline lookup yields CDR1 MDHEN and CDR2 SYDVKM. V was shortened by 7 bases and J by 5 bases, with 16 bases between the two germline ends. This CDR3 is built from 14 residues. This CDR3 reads CASTSTDGVDTQYF. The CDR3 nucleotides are TGTGCCAGCACCTCGACAGATGGGGTAGATACGCAGTATTTT.

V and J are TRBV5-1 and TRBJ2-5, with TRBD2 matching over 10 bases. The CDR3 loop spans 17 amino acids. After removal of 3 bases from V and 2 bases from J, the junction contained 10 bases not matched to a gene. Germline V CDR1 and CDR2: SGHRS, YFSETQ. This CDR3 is CASSSWGYSGGQETQYF. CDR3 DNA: TGCGCCAGCAGCTCGTGGGGGTATAGCGGGGGGCAAGAGACCCAGTACTTC.

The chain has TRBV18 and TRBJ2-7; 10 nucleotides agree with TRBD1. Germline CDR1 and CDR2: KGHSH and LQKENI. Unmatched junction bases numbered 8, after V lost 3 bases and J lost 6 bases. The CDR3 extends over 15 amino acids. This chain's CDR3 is CASSPIATGGTEQYF. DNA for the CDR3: TGTGCCAGCTCACCGATCGCGACAGGGGGCACCGAGCAGTACTTC.

CDR3 loop: CASGLGRTGVPEAFF. CDR3 coding DNA: TGTGCTAGTGGTTTGGGGCGGACAGGGGTCCCTGAAGCTTTCTTT. The chain combines TRBV12-5 with TRBJ1-1; TRBD1 matches 9 bases. The V and J ends lost 1 base and 6 bases, in that order; junction bases with no gene match: 6. Germline values: CDR1 LGHNT, CDR2 FRNRAP. The CDR3 is 15 residues long.

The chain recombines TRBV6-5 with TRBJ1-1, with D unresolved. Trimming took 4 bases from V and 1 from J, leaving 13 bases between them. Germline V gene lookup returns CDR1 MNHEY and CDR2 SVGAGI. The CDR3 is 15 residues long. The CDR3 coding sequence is TGTGCCAGCAGTTTGCCCCCGGGTCGGAACACTGAAGCTTTCTTT. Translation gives CASSLPPGRNTEAFF.